This T cell receptor (beta chain) was observed in a study of OX40 agonist ivuxolimab in advanced cancers. Turning to the overall study: Ivuxolimab was a fully human IgG2 agonistic monoclonal antibody targeting the costimulatory receptor OX40 (CD134). Prior anti-PD-1, anti-PD-L1 or anti-CTLA-4 therapy was permitted, and checkpoint inhibitors had been received by about two fifths of dose-escalation patients. Intravenous ivuxolimab was administered to patients every 2 weeks at six dose levels: 0.01, 0.1, 0.3, 1.5, 3 and 10 mg/kg. The monotherapy dose-escalation portion (N ≈ 52 patients) of the phase I ivuxolimab trial is reported in the paper. In the dose-escalation cohort, around four fifths of patients were male, and the mean age was around 60 years, with a range of about 23 to 90. Three dose-escalation patients achieved partial responses, one with hepatocellular carcinoma and two with cutaneous melanoma. Of the roughly 52 dose-escalation patients, hepatocellular carcinoma was present in approximately 20, melanoma in roughly 15, renal cell carcinoma in 9 and head and neck cancer in 9. The purpose of peripheral TCRbeta sequencing was to test whether ivuxolimab changed TCR sequence diversity and led to clonal T-cell expansion.

A note on this clone: The antigen this receptor binds is unknown. Within one base of it there is no much larger clone, and no base qualities were kept.

What the work shows at the level of the full study, not this receptor alone: After ivuxolimab, CD8+ T cells had more expanded clones than CD4+ T cells on average. At doses of 0.1 to 3.0 mg/kg, clonal expansion of both CD4+ and CD8+ T cells in blood was seen between baseline and week 6. The antigen specificity of the peripheral T cells that underwent clonal expansion was not determined. Low levels of normalized T-cell clonal expansion were also seen in some nonresponding patients. In the 0.1-3.0 mg/kg groups, partial responders had among the lowest normalized peripheral clonal expansion, particularly in CD8+ T cells.

In the germline V gene, CDR1 corresponds to SGHTA and CDR2 to FQGTGA. V loses 1 base, J loses 6 bases, and the germline ends lie 12 bases apart. The CDR3 starts with the cysteine, ends with the phenylalanine, and has 15 residues. Of all the DNA, just the CDR3 is kept, 45 bases in frame from base 1. Genomic DNA was isolated from the sorted cells so that the TCRbeta CDR3 region could be sequenced. TCRbeta CDR3 regions were sequenced using the immunoSEQ Assay. In TCRdb, the immuneACCESS table is reduced to in-frame sequences with V and J assigned. These tables do not hold every clone; where another copy was compared, an unresolved V gene accounts for under half, and the others remain unexplained. The sample table lists tens of thousands of clones, approximately 85% of them with a count of one. Roughly 11% of the sample is taken by the ten largest. Patients with a history of autoimmune disease or receiving systemic immunosuppression were excluded from the trial. Peripheral blood for TCR sequencing was collected from all dose cohorts at baseline, on cycle 4 day 1, and on cycle 7 day 1. Samples came from an open-label, multicenter, first-in-human phase I dose-escalation trial of ivuxolimab. Adults with locally advanced or metastatic melanoma, renal cell, hepatocellular, or head and neck squamous cell carcinoma were enrolled in the trial. Before TCR sequencing, CD4+ T cells and CD8+ T cells were sorted from peripheral blood as separate populations.

This receptor was identified in an adult with an advanced solid tumor such as melanoma, head and neck, liver or kidney cancer. The sample was CD4+ or CD8+ T cells sorted from blood, taken in a trial of the OX40 agonist ivuxolimab. The V and J segments used are TRBV7-3 and TRBJ2-2; the D region is possibly TRBD1 or TRBD2, each matching across 5 bases. This receptor has the CDR3 CASSLIGTQPGELFF. At the DNA level, the sequence is TGTGCCAGCAGCTTAATTGGGACCCAGCCCGGGGAGCTGTTTTTT.